Listed here are 14 T cell receptor beta chains from one sample, sequenced in a study of T cells expressing NK-cell markers (dated by TCRdb to between 2020 and 2021). Library generation was performed with 5' RACE. The instrument given in TCRdb is Illumina HiSeq 2000. TCRdb reprocessed the reads, so every CDR3 protein sequence counts as one entry and DNA is not shown. The sample's clone listing holds 120,000 to 150,000 distinct CDR3 sequences. Jointly, the top ten make up around 12% of the sample. The sample comprised blood T cells: a sorted CD56 or NKG2C T cell subset, CD4+ or CD8+ T cells, or bulk PBMC T cells (not recorded which). Receptors originate from a man aged 18-30 years in good health. Donor details come from another sample of the same person, matched by shared clones.

This chain joins TRBV15 and TRBJ2-1. Germline V gene lookup returns CDR1 LNHNV and CDR2 YYDKDF (reference sequence). The length of the CDR3 is 14 residues. CDR3 residues: CATSRDPSFNEQFF.

The chain has TRBV27 and TRBJ1-6; TCRdb outputs TRBD1, but without DNA this stays unchecked. This CDR3 comprises 15 residues. Germline V gene lookup returns CDR1 MNHEY and CDR2 SMNVEV (reference sequence). The CDR3 sequence: CASSLGRGFNSPLHF.

V is TRBV6-1 and J is TRBJ2-7; the TCRdb call, TRBD1, lacks DNA for checking. Germline-derived CDR1 and CDR2 are MNHNS and SASEGT. This CDR3 spans 13 amino acids. This CDR3 is CASSERGTYEQYF.

The chain joins TRBV11-3 to TRBJ2-1; the TRBD2 assignment by TCRdb is unverifiable without DNA. The CDR3 is 11 amino acids. Looked up from germline, CDR1 is SGHNT and CDR2 is YENEEA. CDR3 residues: CASSSEDEQFF.

The V and J genes are TRBV12-3 or TRBV12-4 and TRBJ2-5; the D gene TCRdb calls, TRBD1, cannot be checked with no DNA. This CDR3 spans 14 amino acids. CDR3 protein: CASSFYGAGETQYF.

The rearrangement uses TRBV11-2 and TRBJ1-1. Germline V gene data show CDR1 as SGHAT and CDR2 as FQNNGV. CDR3 length equals 12 residues. CDR3 protein: CASSLQTFAAFF.

The CDR3 sequence is CASSPQGARQPQHF. The V gene is TRBV12-3 or TRBV12-4, the J gene TRBJ1-5; the TRBD1 assignment by TCRdb is unverifiable without DNA. The CDR3 consists of 14 residues.

The CDR3: CASSFSIGRGTDTQYF. This chain uses TRBV12-3 or TRBV12-4 with TRBJ2-3; TCRdb designates TRBD2, a call that cannot be tested without DNA. CDR3 size: 16 residues.

The chain uses TRBV4-2 and TRBJ2-7. Germline CDR1 and CDR2: LGHNA and YNFKEQ. CDR3 size: 17 residues. CDR3: CASSQESGTQFSYEQYF.

The chain joins TRBV29-1 to TRBJ1-5; TCRdb designates TRBD1, a call that cannot be tested without DNA. The length of the CDR3 is 13 residues. Germline V lookup: CDR1 SQVTM, CDR2 ANQGSEA. The CDR3 protein is CSVPGRGGQPQHF. Supplemented by reference TRBV29-1 and TRBJ1-5, the full variable domain reads SAVISQKPSRDICQRGTSLTIQCQVDSQVTMMFWYRQQPGQSLTLIATANQGSEATYESGFVIDKFPISRPNLTFSTLTVSNMSPEDSSIYLCSVPGRGGQPQHFGDGTRLSIL.

The chain is built from TRBV12-3 or TRBV12-4 and TRBJ2-1; the TCRdb call, TRBD1, lacks DNA for checking. There are 14 residues in the CDR3. CDR3 loop: CASFGLGDNDEQFF.

The gene calls are TRBV27 and TRBJ2-1. The germline gives CDR1 MNHEY, CDR2 SMNVEV (reference sequence). There are 12 residues in the CDR3. This CDR3 reads CASSGIPNEQFF.

The chain links TRBV18 to TRBJ2-1; TCRdb's D call, TRBD1, is unchecked because there is no DNA. The CDR3 is 14 amino acids. Germline V gene sequence: CDR1 KGHSH, CDR2 LQKENI. The CDR3 sequence: CASSPEDRFDEQFF.

The chain links TRBV6-2 or TRBV6-3 to TRBJ2-1; TCRdb selects TRBD2, and the lack of DNA leaves this call unchecked. Per the germline V gene, CDR1 is MNHEY and CDR2 is SVGEGT. This CDR3 has 15 residues. CDR3 in amino acids: CASRQLAGGINEQFF.